The entry below describes one T cell receptor beta chain. This entry comes from a study of blood T cell repertoires in COVID-19. Overall study: PBMCs, B-cell-depleted T cells, or T cells were the source of the cDNA or gDNA that made up the material.

The CDR3 runs to 17 residues. The V gene's germline CDR1 is KGHSH and CDR2 LQKENI. The V gene end was trimmed by 2 bases and the J gene end by 1 base; junction bases not matched to a gene: 6. In the source study's methods: Reference gene primer amplification yielded estimated nucleated cell counts. Method: immunoSEQ multiplex PCR; TCRdb's copy keeps in-frame clones and lacks some. D and trimming come from the DNA, and the V and J calls and clone size come from that table. The sample lists some 460,000 clones, around 89% seen once, with about 4.5% in the top ten. This receptor was obtained from a woman aged 30 to 39 with acute or convalescent COVID-19. The specimen was peripheral blood. The chain joins TRBV18 to TRBJ2-3; 10 bases map to TRBD2. CDR3 in DNA: TGTGCCAGCTCACCAAAGCTAGCGGGGGCGGGCACAGATACGCAGTATTTT. Its protein is CASSPKLAGAGTDTQYF.